A single sample is the source of the 23 T cell receptor beta chains below, sequenced in a study of spatial heterogeneity in lung cancer. These receptors lack a known antigen. From the 5' RACE reads, TCRdb called clonotypes with MiXCR, one entry per CDR3 protein. The data show about 3,000 distinct CDR3 sequences, with roughly half seen just once and approximately 21% held by the top ten. Time point defined: sample taken at primary tumor resection. Whole-study results and caveats: In tumors, expanded intratumoral alpha and beta TCR counts tracked mutation counts.

The sequencing here drew on lung tumor tissue, taken at surgery. These receptors were collected from a male donor with early-stage non-small cell lung cancer.

The V gene is TRBV3-1, the J gene TRBJ2-1; no reliable D call. Per germline, CDR1 LGHDT and CDR2 YNNKEL (reference sequence). The CDR3 has 14 residues. The V end lost 5 bases, the J end lost 5 bases, and 13 bases lay between the germline ends. The CDR3 DNA sequence: TGTGCCAGCAGCGGCAATGGCAAAAACAATGAGCAGTTCTTC. This encodes CASSGNGKNNEQFF.

The chain has TRBV7-3 and TRBJ2-6; D might be TRBD2 (7 bases). Germline CDR1 SGHTA, CDR2 FQGTGA. V lost 2 bases, J lost 0 bases, and 11 bases lay in between. The CDR3 is 17 amino acids. CDR3 sequence: CASSLPGGPSGANVLTF. The CDR3 DNA follows: TGTGCCAGCAGCTTACCCGGGGGGCCCTCTGGGGCCAACGTCCTGACTTTC.

This chain uses TRBV5-4 with TRBJ2-5, with D perhaps matching TRBD1 (5 bases). V was clipped by 0 bases and J by 1 base, with 7 bases between them. Germline V CDR1 and CDR2: SGHNT, YYREEE (reference sequence). The CDR3 sequence is 14 residues long. The CDR3 spells CASSLAGAQETQYF. In DNA, the CDR3 is TGTGCCAGCAGCTTGGCTGGGGCCCAAGAGACCCAGTACTTC. The whole variable domain, filled in from reference TRBV5-4 and TRBJ2-5, reads ETGVTQSPTHLIKTRGQQVTLRCSSQSGHNTVSWYQQALGQGPQFIFQYYREEENGRGNFPPRFSGLQFPNYSSELNVNALELDDSALYLCASSLAGAQETQYFGPGTRLLVL.

In its sample, this clonotype was seen a few times. The rearrangement joins TRBV7-9 to TRBJ2-7, with TRBD1 matching 7 bases. Germline-derived CDR1 and CDR2 are SEHNR and FQNEAQ (reference sequence). This CDR3 has 14 residues. J was trimmed by 4 bases and V by 6 bases; bases with no gene match: 9. The CDR3 sequence is CASSSGQSGYEQYF. The DNA of the CDR3 is TGTGCCAGCAGTTCGGGACAGAGCGGTTACGAGCAGTACTTC.

The chain combines TRBV7-9 with TRBJ2-1, with 7 bases fitting TRBD2. CDR3 length: 15 amino acids. V gave up 4 bases and J gave up 7 bases; unmatched junction bases: 10. CDR1 is SEHNR, CDR2 FQNEAQ, per germline (reference sequence). CDR3 bases: TGTGCCAGCAGCTCCCCGCTAGCGGAGGCGAATGAGCAGTTCTTC. It encodes CASSSPLAEANEQFF.

CDR3 DNA sequence: TGTGCCACCAGCAGACCCCGGGGGACGGGGTCAACCGGGGAGCTGTTTTTT. It yields the protein CATSRPRGTGSTGELFF. This chain links TRBV15 with TRBJ2-2; tentative D call: TRBD2 (6 bases). Trimming took off 2 bases at V and 5 bases at J, with 18 bases between the two ends. CDR3 size: 17 residues. CDR1 and CDR2 from the germline V gene are LNHNV and YYDKDF (reference sequence).

This clonotype was counted a few times. The gene calls are TRBV3-1 and TRBJ2-1; D may match TRBD1 or TRBD2 (6 bases each). The V end was cut by 3 bases, the J end by 6 bases, with 18 bases between. The CDR3 length is 16 residues. The germline gives CDR1 LGHDT, CDR2 YNNKEL (reference sequence). DNA for the CDR3: TGTGCCAGCAGCCAGCCCCGAGGTACGGGGGCCAATGAGCAGTTCTTC. Its translation is CASSQPRGTGANEQFF.

V and J are TRBV5-1 and TRBJ2-3, with D tentatively TRBD1 or TRBD2 (6 bases each). This CDR3 is built from 14 residues. Germline lookup yields CDR1 SGHRS and CDR2 YFSETQ. The V end was cut by 2 bases, the J end by 6 bases, with 13 bases between. CDR3 sequence reads: CASSFSGGADTQYF. For the CDR3, the DNA is TGCGCCAGCAGCTTTTCCGGGGGCGCTGATACGCAGTATTTT.

The chain couples TRBV30 to TRBJ2-2, with 8 bases aligning to TRBD2. V shed 3 bases, J shed 3 bases, and the junction held 6 bases outside the gene matches. The CDR3 has 15 residues. In germline, CDR1 is GTSNPN, CDR2 SVGIG (reference sequence). This CDR3 reads CAWRAPGLDTGELFF. The CDR3 DNA reads as TGTGCCTGGAGAGCACCGGGACTAGACACCGGGGAGCTGTTTTTT. The entire variable domain, with the rest obtained from reference TRBV30 and TRBJ2-2, is as follows: SQTIHQWPATLVQPVGSPLSLECTVEGTSNPNLYWYRQAAGRGLQLLFYSVGIGQISSEVPQNLSASRPQDRQFILSSKKLLLSDSGFYLCAWRAPGLDTGELFFGEGSRLTVL.

This clonotype was counted only a few times. The chain joins TRBV11-3 to TRBJ2-1; 7 bases are a match to TRBD2. The junction had 6 bases not matched to a gene; V was cut back by 0 bases and J by 4 bases. CDR1 and CDR2 from the germline V gene are SGHNT and YENEEA. The CDR3 loop spans 16 amino acids. As DNA, the CDR3 is TGTGCCAGCAGCTTAGAGCTGGCTAGCGGATACAATGAGCAGTTCTTC. As protein: CASSLELASGYNEQFF.

This chain links TRBV7-2 with TRBJ2-1, with TRBD1 matching over 7 bases. CDR1 SGHTA and CDR2 FQGNSA come from the germline V gene. The CDR3 length is 15 residues. The trim removed 5 bases at V and 1 base at J, leaving 5 bases unmatched. The CDR3 loop reads CASSIRGQSYNEQFF. CDR3 DNA: TGTGCCAGCAGCATAAGGGGGCAGTCCTACAATGAGCAGTTCTTC.

The chain links TRBV6-2 or TRBV6-3 to TRBJ2-1; D is perhaps TRBD2 (6 bases). The CDR3 has 17 residues. Germline V gene sequence: CDR1 MNHEY, CDR2 SVGEGT. V dropped 1 base and J dropped 0 bases, with 13 bases sitting between them. For the CDR3, the DNA is TGTGCCAGCAGTTACTTAACCGGGGGAAGCTCCTACAATGAGCAGTTCTTC. Its translation is CASSYLTGGSSYNEQFF.

The chain recombines TRBV19 with TRBJ2-2, with 7 nucleotides matching TRBD2. The CDR3 loop spans 15 amino acids. The germline gives CDR1 LNHDA, CDR2 SQIVND (reference sequence). The junction had 7 bases not matched to a gene; V was cut back by 5 bases and J by 4 bases. This CDR3 is CASSPRTRVTGELFF. For the CDR3, the DNA is TGTGCCAGTAGTCCACGGACTAGAGTCACCGGGGAGCTGTTTTTT. Using reference TRBV19 and TRBJ2-2 for the parts outside the CDR3, the full variable domain is DGGITQSPKYLFRKEGQNVTLSCEQNLNHDAMYWYRQDPGQGLRLIYYSQIVNDFQKGDIAEGYSVSREKKESFPLTVTSAQKNPTAFYLCASSPRTRVTGELFFGEGSRLTVL.

The chain recombines TRBV7-9 with TRBJ2-7; TRBD2 is a possible D gene (6 bases). This CDR3 contains 13 residues. V lost 3 bases to trimming and J lost 6 bases, with 12 bases between them. From germline, CDR1 is SEHNR and CDR2 FQNEAQ (reference sequence). CDR3 DNA sequence: TGTGCCAGCAGCTTTCTCGGAGCGGGCGAGCAGTACTTC. Translation gives CASSFLGAGEQYF.

The chain uses TRBV7-2 and TRBJ2-1, with D unclear. The CDR3 has 14 residues. CDR1 SGHTA and CDR2 FQGNSA come from the germline V gene. V was pared by 2 bases and J by 6 bases, with 11 bases between. For the CDR3, the DNA is TGTGCCAGCAGCTTACCCTTCTCGACCAATGAGCAGTTCTTC. Translation gives CASSLPFSTNEQFF.

Only a few counts were recorded for this clonotype. The chain carries TRBV5-1 and TRBJ2-3, with 8 positions matching TRBD2. The CDR3 sequence is 19 residues long. With V trimmed by 0 bases and J by 1 base, 13 bases remained unmatched. Germline CDR1 and CDR2: SGHRS and YFSETQ. Here the CDR3 DNA reads TGCGCCAGCAGCTTGGCGGTCTCTAGCGGGTTCGCTGGCACAGATACGCAGTATTTT. Translation: CASSLAVSSGFAGTDTQYF.

This chain connects TRBV5-1 to TRBJ1-2; D ambiguous. Trimming removed 5 bases from V and 4 bases from J, with 15 bases in between. The CDR3 is 14 amino acids. The germline V gene has CDR1 SGHRS and CDR2 YFSETQ. CDR3 nucleotide sequence: TGCGCCAGCAGTCCAAGCGGGATGGCCTATGGCTACACCTTC. This encodes CASSPSGMAYGYTF.

This clonotype was seen a few times. The chain uses TRBV11-3 and TRBJ2-5; no firm D call. Germline loops: CDR1 SGHNT, CDR2 YENEEA. V was clipped by 5 bases and J by 5 bases, with 15 bases between them. The CDR3 has 14 residues. In DNA, the CDR3 is TGTGCCAGCAGCCCTTCCGCGTGGGTCGAGACCCAGTACTTC. It encodes CASSPSAWVETQYF. Together with reference TRBV11-3 and TRBJ2-5, the CDR3 gives the full variable domain: EAGVVQSPRYKIIEKKQPVAFWCNPISGHNTLYWYLQNLGQGPELLIRYENEEAVDDSQLPKDRFSAERLKGVDSTLKIQPAELGDSAVYLCASSPSAWVETQYFGPGTRLLVL.

The CDR3 loop is CASSYSPAHRGQSTDTQYF. The CDR3 DNA is TGTGCCAGCAGTTACTCCCCGGCTCACAGGGGGCAAAGCACAGATACGCAGTATTTT. V gene TRBV6-2 or TRBV6-3 combines with J gene TRBJ2-3; 9 bases align to TRBD1. V trimming: 0 bases; J trimming: 0 bases; junction bases outside the gene matches: 10. In germline, CDR1 is MNHEY, CDR2 SVGEGT. The CDR3 runs 19 residues.

There are a few counts of this clonotype. This chain connects TRBV19 to TRBJ2-3, with TRBD2 identical over 8 bases. Per the germline V gene, CDR1 is LNHDA and CDR2 is SQIVND (reference sequence). This CDR3 is 15 amino acids long. The J segment lost 1 base and the V segment lost 5 bases, leaving 5 bases of the junction unmatched. Here the CDR3 DNA reads TGTGCCAGTAGTTATGATAGCGGGGGCACAGATACGCAGTATTTT. Translating it yields CASSYDSGGTDTQYF.

This rearrangement joins TRBV29-1 to TRBJ2-5; D assignment may be TRBD1 or TRBD2 (6 bases each). V was trimmed by 7 bases and J by 2 bases, leaving 17 bases between them. This CDR3 region has 14 residues. Germline V gene sequence: CDR1 SQVTM, CDR2 ANQGSEA. The CDR3 protein is CSAEIRGQQETQYF. The CDR3 region has the DNA TGCAGCGCCGAAATCCGGGGGCAGCAAGAGACCCAGTACTTC.

The V gene is TRBV10-3, the J gene TRBJ2-3, with 7 bases identical to TRBD1. Germline V gene sequence: CDR1 ENHRY, CDR2 SYGVKD. With 6 bases clipped from V and 2 bases from J, the junction kept 8 bases outside the gene matches. The CDR3 extends over 15 amino acids. CDR3 bases: TGTGCCATCAGCGGACAGGTGCTAAACACAGATACGCAGTATTTT. The encoded protein is CAISGQVLNTDTQYF.

On this clonotype itself: One end of the junction does not line up with germline, which may come from a read error. This chain uses TRBV20-1 with TRBJ2-3, with D maybe TRBD2 (5 bases). Per the germline V gene, CDR1 is DFQATT and CDR2 is SNEGSKA (reference sequence). The CDR3 spans 18 residues. The CDR3 reads CRASYDPLVGDYTDTQYF. The CDR3 DNA sequence: TGCAGAGCTAGTTATGATCCCCTAGTCGGGGATTACACAGATACGCAGTATTTT.